The present TCR beta chain was sequenced within a study of radiation and T cells in renal cell carcinoma. Measured with immunoSEQ multiplex PCR; TCRdb has only the in-frame clones, and not every one. The data contain approximately 49,000 clones, 80% of them singletons. Time point given: blood 2 weeks post-SBRT. Noted treatment: 15 Gy SBRT to primary tumor, nephrectomy 4 weeks later. Serial blood draws occurred at baseline and 2 and 4 weeks post-SBRT. This CDR3 contains 13 residues. Looked up from germline, CDR1 is MNHEY and CDR2 is SMNVEV (reference sequence). The ends lost 8 bases at V and 6 bases at J; junction bases unmatched: 6. Remarks on this clone: The antigen is unknown.

Study conclusions and caveats: Top tumor clonotypes rose in blood 2 weeks post-radiation, then contracted. No pretreatment tumor biopsies were available for baseline clonotypes.

This chain uses TRBV27 with TRBJ2-7; 11 nucleotides agree with TRBD1. The clonotype comes from a woman aged 70 to 79 with renal cell carcinoma. The sequencing here drew on blood, taken from a patient whose treatment included radiotherapy and nephrectomy. The CDR3 protein is CASYGQGASEQYF. The DNA of the CDR3 is TGTGCCAGCTACGGACAGGGGGCGTCCGAGCAGTACTTC.